This T cell receptor (beta chain) was profiled in a study of vaccination effects on CD4 cells after COVID-19. Subsequent to less than twelve days of culture, CD4+ T cells were isolated. Each participant was administered two doses of either the BNT162b2 or the mRNA-1273 vaccine. This clone was recorded a few times. Antigen: not known. CDR1 is SEHNR and CDR2 is FQNEAQ in the germline V gene (reference sequence). V was clipped by 1 base and J by 0 bases; unmatched bases: 10. The CDR3 loop spans 19 amino acids. Measured with immunoSEQ multiplex PCR; TCRdb has only the in-frame clones, and not every one. The sample shows 35,000 to 55,000 clones, roughly 72% of them seen only once.

The chain employs TRBV7-9 and TRBJ2-1; TRBD2 matches 9 bases. The starting material was CD4+ T cells from PBMCs cultured without peptide, obtained after COVID-19 vaccination. The source of this sequence is a human donor who received a COVID-19 vaccine. The CDR3 loop reads CASSLGRMVRGGSYNEQFF. The CDR3 coding sequence is TGTGCCAGCAGCTTAGGGCGAATGGTGCGGGGGGGCTCCTACAATGAGCAGTTCTTC.